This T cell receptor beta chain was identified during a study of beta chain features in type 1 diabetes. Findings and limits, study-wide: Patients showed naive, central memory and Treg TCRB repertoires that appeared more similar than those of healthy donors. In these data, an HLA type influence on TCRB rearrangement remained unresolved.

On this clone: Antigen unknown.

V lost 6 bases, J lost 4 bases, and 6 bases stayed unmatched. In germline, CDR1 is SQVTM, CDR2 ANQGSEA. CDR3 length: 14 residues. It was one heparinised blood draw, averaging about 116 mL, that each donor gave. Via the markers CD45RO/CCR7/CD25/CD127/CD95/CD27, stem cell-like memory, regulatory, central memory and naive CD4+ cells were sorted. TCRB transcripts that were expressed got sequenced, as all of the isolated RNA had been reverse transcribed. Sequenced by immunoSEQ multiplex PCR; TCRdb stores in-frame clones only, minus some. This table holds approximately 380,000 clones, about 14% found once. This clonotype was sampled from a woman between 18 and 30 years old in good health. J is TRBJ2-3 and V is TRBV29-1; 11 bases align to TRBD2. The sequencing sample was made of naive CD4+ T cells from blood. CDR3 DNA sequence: TGCAGCGTGTCAGGGACTAGCGGTCCAGATACGCAGTATTTT. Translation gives CSVSGTSGPDTQYF.